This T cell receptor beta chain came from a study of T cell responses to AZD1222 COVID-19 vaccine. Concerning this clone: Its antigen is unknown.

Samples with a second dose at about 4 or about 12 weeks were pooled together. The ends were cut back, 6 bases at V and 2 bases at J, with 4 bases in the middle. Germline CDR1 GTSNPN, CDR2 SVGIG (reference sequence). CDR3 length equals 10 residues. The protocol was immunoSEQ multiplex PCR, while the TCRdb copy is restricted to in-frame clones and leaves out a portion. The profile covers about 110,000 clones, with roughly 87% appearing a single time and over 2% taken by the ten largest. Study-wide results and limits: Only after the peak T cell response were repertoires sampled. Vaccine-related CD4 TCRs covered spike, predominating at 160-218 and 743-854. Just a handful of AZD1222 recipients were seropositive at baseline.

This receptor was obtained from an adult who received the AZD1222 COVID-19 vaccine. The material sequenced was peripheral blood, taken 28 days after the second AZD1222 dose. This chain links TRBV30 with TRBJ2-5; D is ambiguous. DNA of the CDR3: TGTGCCTGTCTACAAGAGACCCAGTACTTC. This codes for CACLQETQYF.